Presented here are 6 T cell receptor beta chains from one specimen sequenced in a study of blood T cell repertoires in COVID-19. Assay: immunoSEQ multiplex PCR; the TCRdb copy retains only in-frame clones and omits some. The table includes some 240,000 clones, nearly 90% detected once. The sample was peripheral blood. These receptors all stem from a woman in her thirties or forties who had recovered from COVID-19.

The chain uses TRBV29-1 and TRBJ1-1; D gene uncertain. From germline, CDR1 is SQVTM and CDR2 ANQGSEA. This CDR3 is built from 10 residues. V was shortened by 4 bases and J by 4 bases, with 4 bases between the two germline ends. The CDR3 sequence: CSVGPTEAFF. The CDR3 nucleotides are TGCAGCGTTGGGCCCACTGAAGCTTTCTTT.

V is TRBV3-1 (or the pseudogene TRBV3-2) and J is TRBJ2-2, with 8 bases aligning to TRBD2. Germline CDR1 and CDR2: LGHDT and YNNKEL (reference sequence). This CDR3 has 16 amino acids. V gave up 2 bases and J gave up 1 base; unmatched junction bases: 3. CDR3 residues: CASSQSLAGNTGELFF. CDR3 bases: TGTGCCAGCAGCCAAAGCCTAGCGGGGAACACCGGGGAGCTGTTTTTT.

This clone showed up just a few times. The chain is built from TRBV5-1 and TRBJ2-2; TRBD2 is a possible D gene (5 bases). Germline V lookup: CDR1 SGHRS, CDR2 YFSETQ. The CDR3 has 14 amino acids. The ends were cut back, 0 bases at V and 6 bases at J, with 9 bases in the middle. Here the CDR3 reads CASSLVEVAGELFF. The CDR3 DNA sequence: TGCGCCAGCAGCTTGGTGGAGGTAGCCGGGGAGCTGTTTTTT.

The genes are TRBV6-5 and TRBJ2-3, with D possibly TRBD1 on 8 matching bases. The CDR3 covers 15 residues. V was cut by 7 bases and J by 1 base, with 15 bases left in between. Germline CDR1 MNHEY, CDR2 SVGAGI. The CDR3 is CASTNRGGGTDTQYF. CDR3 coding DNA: TGTGCCAGCACCAACAGGGGGGGCGGCACAGATACGCAGTATTTT.

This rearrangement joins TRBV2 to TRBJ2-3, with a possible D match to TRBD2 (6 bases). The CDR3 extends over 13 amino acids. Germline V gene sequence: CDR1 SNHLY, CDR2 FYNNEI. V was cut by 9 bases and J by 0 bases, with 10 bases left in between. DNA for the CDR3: TGTGCCAGGGGACTCCTCAGCACAGATACGCAGTATTTT. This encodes CARGLLSTDTQYF.

The chain's CDR3 is CASSLPGNYEKLFF. DNA for the CDR3: TGTGCCAGCAGCCTCCCCGGGAACTATGAAAAACTGTTTTTT. The V gene is TRBV6-2 or TRBV6-3, the J gene TRBJ1-4; the D is unclear. CDR1 and CDR2 (germline): MNHEY, SVGEGT. Trimming cost V 6 bases and J 6 bases, with 14 bases left between them. CDR3 length equals 14 residues.